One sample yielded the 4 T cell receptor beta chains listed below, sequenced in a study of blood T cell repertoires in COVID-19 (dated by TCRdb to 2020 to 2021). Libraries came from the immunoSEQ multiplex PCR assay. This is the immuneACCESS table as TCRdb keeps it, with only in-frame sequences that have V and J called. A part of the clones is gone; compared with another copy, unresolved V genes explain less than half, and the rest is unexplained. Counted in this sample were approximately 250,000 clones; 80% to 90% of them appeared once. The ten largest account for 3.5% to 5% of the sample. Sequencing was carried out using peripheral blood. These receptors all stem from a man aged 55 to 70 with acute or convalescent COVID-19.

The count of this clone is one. DNA of the CDR3: TGTGCCAGCAGCCAAGACAGGGGGCTGGAGACCCAGTACTTC. Its protein product is CASSQDRGLETQYF. V is TRBV11-2 and J is TRBJ2-5; TRBD1 agrees at 10 bases. Germline loops: CDR1 SGHAT, CDR2 FQNNGV. This CDR3 has 14 residues. With V trimmed by 5 bases and J by 5 bases, 5 bases remained unmatched.

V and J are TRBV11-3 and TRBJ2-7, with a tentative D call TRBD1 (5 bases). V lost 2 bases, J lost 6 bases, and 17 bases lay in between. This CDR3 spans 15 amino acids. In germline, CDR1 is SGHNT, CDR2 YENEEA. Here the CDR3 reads CASSLKGRHPAEQYF. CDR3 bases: TGTGCCAGCAGCTTAAAGGGGCGGCATCCGGCCGAGCAGTACTTC.

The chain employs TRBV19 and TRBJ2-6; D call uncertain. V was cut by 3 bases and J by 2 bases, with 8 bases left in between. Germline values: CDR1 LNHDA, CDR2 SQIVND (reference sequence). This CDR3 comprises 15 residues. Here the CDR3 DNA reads TGTGCCAGTAGTATGCAGGCCCCTGGGGCCAACGTCCTGACTTTC. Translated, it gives CASSMQAPGANVLTF.

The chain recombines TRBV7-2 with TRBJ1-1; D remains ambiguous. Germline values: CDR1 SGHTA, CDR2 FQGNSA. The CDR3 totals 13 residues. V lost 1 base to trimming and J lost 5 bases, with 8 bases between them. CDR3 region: CASSLVEVTEAFF. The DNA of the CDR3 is TGTGCCAGCAGCTTAGTGGAGGTGACTGAAGCTTTCTTT.